This T cell receptor (beta chain) was obtained from a study of shared clonotypes between healthy human individuals. V lost 4 bases, J lost 0 bases, and 7 bases lay in between. This CDR3 region has 14 residues. In germline, CDR1 is MDHEN, CDR2 SYDVKM. The authors loaded roughly 200 ng DNA, about 30,000 T cell genomes, into sorted-subset replicate PCRs. Method: immunoSEQ multiplex PCR; TCRdb's copy keeps in-frame clones and lacks some. The repertoire holds 950,000 to 1,300,000 clones, with 60% to 80% as singletons. This receptor was taken from a man between 18 and 35 years old in good health. The gene calls are TRBV28 and TRBJ1-5; D gene unclear. Sequenced: memory CD4+ T cells sorted from blood. Subset defined: CD45RA-negative fraction. CDR3 region: CASSWGSSNQPQHF. The CDR3 bases are TGTGCCAGCAGTTGGGGTTCTAGCAATCAGCCCCAGCATTTT.